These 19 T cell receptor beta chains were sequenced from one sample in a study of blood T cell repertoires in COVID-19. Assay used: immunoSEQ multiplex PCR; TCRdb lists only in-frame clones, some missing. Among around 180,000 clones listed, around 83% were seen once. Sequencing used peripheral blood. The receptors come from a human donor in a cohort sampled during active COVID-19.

CDR3 sequence: CATSSQGAEAFF. CDR3 nucleotides: TGTGCCACCAGCAGCCAGGGCGCTGAAGCTTTCTTT. The chain carries TRBV15 and TRBJ1-1; D perhaps matches TRBD1 (5 bases). V lost 3 bases and J 6 bases, leaving 8 bases between the germline ends. The length of the CDR3 is 12 residues. Germline V gene sequence: CDR1 LNHNV, CDR2 YYDKDF (reference sequence).

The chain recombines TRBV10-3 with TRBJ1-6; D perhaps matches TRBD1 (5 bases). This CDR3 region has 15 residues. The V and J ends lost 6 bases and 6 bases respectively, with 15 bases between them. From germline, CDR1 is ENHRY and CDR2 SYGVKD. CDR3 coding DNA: TGTGCCATCAGGGAACAGGCGACGTTTAATTCACCCCTCCACTTT. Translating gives CAIREQATFNSPLHF.

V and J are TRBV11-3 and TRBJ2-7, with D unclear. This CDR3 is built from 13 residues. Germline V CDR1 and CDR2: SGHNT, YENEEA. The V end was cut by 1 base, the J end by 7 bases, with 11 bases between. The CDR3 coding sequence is TGTGCCAGCAGCTTAGTTGGCTCGGGTGAGCAGTACTTC. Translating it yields CASSLVGSGEQYF.

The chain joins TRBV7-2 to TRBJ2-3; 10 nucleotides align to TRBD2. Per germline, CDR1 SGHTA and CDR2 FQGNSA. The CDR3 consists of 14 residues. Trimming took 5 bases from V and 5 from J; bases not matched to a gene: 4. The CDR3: CASSPSGGIDTQYF. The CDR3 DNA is TGTGCCAGCAGCCCTAGCGGGGGAATAGATACGCAGTATTTT.

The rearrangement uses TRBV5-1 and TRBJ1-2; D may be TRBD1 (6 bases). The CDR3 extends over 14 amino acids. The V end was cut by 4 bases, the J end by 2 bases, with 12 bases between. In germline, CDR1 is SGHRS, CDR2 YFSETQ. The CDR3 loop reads CASSQTTGNYGYTF. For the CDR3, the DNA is TGCGCCAGCAGCCAAACAACAGGGAACTATGGCTACACCTTC.

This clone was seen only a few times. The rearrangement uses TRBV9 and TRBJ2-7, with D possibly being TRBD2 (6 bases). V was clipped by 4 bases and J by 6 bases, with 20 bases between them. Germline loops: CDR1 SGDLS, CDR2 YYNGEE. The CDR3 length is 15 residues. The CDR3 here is CASSPGGGPIGEQYF. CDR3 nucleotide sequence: TGTGCCAGCAGCCCAGGTGGAGGGCCAATAGGCGAGCAGTACTTC.

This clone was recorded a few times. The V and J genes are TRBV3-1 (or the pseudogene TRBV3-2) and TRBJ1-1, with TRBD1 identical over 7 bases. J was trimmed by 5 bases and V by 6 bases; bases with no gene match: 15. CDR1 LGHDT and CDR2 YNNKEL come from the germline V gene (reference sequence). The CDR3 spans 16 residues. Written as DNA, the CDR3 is TGTGCCAGCAGTAACCCGGGAGGGGGCGTTGGTACTGAAGCTTTCTTT. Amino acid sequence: CASSNPGGGVGTEAFF.

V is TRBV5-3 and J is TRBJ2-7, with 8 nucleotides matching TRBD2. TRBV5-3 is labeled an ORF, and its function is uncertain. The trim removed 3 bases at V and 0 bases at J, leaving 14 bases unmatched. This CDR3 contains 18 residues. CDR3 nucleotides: TGTGCCAGAAGCTCAGGAAAGCAGCGGGGGCCGTCCTCCTACGAGCAGTACTTC. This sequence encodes CARSSGKQRGPSSYEQYF.

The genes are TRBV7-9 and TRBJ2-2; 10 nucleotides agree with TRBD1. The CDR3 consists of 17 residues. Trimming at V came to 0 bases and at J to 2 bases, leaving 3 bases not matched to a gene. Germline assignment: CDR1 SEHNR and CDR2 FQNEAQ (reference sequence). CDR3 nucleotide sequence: TGTGCCAGCAGCTTAGCGGGACAGGGGTCCAACACCGGGGAGCTGTTTTTT. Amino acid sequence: CASSLAGQGSNTGELFF.

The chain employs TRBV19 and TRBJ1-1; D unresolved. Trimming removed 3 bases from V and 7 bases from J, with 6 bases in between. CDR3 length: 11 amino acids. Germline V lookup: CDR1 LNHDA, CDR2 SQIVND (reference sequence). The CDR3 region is CASSMSGEAFF. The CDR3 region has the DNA TGTGCCAGTAGTATGAGTGGTGAAGCTTTCTTT.

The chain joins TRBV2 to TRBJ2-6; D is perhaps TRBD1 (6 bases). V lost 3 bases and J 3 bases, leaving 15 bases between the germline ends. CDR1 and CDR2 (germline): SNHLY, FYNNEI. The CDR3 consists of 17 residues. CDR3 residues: CASSEHQPGVGANVLTF. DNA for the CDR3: TGTGCCAGCAGTGAGCACCAGCCAGGGGTTGGGGCCAACGTCCTGACTTTC.

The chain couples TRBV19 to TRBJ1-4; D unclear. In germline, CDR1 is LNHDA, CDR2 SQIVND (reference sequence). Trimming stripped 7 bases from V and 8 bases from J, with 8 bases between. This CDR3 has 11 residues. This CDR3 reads CASTRREKLFF. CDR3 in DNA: TGTGCCAGTACCCGTCGGGAAAAACTGTTTTTT. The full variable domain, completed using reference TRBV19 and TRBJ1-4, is DGGITQSPKYLFRKEGQNVTLSCEQNLNHDAMYWYRQDPGQGLRLIYYSQIVNDFQKGDIAEGYSVSREKKESFPLTVTSAQKNPTAFYLCASTRREKLFFGSGTQLSVL.

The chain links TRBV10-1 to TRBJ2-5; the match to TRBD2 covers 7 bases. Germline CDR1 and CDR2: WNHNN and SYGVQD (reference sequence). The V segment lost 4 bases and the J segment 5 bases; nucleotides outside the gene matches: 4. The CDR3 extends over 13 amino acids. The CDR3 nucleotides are TGCGCCAGCAGTGGAGATAGCGGGGAGACCCAGTACTTC. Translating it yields CASSGDSGETQYF.

The CDR3 protein is CASRPPGRTGELFF. CDR3 DNA: TGTGCCAGCAGGCCCCCGGGTCGCACCGGGGAGCTGTTTTTT. V usage is TRBV6-5 and J usage is TRBJ2-2; D remains unclear. From germline, CDR1 is MNHEY and CDR2 SVGAGI. V was shortened by 6 bases and J by 4 bases, with 12 bases between the two germline ends. The CDR3 extends over 14 amino acids.

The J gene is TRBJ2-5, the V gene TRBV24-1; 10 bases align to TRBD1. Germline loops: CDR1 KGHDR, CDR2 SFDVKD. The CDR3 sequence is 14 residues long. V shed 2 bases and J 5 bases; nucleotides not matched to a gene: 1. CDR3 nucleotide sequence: TGTGCCACCAGTGATTCGGACAGGGGGGAGACCCAGTACTTC. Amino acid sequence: CATSDSDRGETQYF.

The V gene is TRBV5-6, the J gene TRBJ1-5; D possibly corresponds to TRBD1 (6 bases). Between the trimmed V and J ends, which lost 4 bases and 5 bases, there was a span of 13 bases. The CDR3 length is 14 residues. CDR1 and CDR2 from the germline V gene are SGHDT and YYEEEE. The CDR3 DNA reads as TGTGCCAGCAGCCCCGGACAGAGCGATCAGCCCCAGCATTTT. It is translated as CASSPGQSDQPQHF. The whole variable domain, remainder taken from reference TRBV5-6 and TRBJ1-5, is DAGVTQSPTHLIKTRGQQVTLRCSPKSGHDTVSWYQQALGQGPQFIFQYYEEEERQRGNFPDRFSGHQFPNYSSELNVNALLLGDSALYLCASSPGQSDQPQHFGDGTRLSIL.

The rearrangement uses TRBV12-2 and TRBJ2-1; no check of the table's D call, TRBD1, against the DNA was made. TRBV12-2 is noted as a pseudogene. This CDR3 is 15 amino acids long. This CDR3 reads CASRLLLGTYNEQFF. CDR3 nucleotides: TGTGCAAGTCGCTTATTGCTAGGGACATACAATGAGCAGTTCTTC.

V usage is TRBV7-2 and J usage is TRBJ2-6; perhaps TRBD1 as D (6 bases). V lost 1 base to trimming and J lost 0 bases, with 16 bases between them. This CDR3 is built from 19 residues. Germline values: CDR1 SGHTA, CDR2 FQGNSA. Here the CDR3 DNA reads TGTGCCAGCAGCTTAGTTGTGACAGGTGTCTCCTCTGGGGCCAACGTCCTGACTTTC. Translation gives CASSLVVTGVSSGANVLTF.

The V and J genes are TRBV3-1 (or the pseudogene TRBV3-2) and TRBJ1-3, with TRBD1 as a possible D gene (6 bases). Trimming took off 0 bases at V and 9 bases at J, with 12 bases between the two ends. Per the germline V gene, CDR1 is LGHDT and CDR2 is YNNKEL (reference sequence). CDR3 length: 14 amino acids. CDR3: CASSQEGDRTTIYF. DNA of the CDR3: TGTGCCAGCAGCCAAGAAGGAGACAGGACCACCATATATTTT.